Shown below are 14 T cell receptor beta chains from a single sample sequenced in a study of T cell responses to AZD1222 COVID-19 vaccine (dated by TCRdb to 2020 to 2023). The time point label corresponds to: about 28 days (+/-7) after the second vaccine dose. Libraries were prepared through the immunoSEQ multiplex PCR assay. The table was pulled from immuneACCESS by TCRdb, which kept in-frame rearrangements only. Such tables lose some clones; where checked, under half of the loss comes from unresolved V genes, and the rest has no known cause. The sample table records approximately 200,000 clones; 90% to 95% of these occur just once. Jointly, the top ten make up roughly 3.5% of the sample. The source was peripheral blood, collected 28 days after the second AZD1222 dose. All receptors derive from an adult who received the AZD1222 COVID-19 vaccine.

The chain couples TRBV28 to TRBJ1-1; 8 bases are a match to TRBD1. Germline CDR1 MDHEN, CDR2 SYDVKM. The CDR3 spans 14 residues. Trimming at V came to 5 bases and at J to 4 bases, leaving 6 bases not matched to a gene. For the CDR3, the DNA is TGTGCCAGCAGTGACCGACAGGGGATCACTGAAGCTTTCTTT. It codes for CASSDRQGITEAFF.

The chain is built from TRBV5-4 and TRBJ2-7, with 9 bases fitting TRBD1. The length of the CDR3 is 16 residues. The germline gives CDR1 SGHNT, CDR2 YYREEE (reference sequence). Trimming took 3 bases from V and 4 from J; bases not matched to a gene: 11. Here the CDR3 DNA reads TGTGCCAGCAGCTACCGTGGCGGGACAGGGAAATACGAGCAGTACTTC. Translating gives CASSYRGGTGKYEQYF.

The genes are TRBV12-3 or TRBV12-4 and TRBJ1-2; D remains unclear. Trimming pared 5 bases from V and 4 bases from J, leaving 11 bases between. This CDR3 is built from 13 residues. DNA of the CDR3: TGTGCCAGCAGTCCCATTTCCCTCTATGGCTACACCTTC. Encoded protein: CASSPISLYGYTF.

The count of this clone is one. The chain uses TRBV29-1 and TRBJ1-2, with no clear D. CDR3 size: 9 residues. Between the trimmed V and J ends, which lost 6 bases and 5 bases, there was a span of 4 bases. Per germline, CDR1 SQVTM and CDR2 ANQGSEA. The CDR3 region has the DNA TGCAGCGTGGAGTATGGCTACACCTTC. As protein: CSVEYGYTF.

CDR3 bases: TGTGCCAGCAGCCCCCCTGGCTGGAGAGAGAAAAACGAGCAGTACTTC. Protein: CASSPPGWREKNEQYF. The chain employs TRBV7-9 and TRBJ2-7; no clear D. The germline V gene encodes CDR1 SEHNR and CDR2 FQNEAQ (reference sequence). The CDR3 loop spans 16 amino acids. With 5 bases removed from V and 5 bases from J, the gap between germline ends came to 22 bases.

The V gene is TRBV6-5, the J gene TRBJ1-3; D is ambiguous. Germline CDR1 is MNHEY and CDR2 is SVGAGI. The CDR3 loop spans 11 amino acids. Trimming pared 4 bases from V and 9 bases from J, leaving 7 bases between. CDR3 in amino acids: CASSWSGTIYF. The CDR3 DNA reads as TGTGCCAGCAGTTGGTCGGGCACCATATATTTT.

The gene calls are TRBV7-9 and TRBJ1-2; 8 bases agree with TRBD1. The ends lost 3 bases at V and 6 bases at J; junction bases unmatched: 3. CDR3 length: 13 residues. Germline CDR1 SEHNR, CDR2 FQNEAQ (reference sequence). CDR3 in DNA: TGTGCCAGCAGCTTTCAGGGGGCGCATGGCTACACCTTC. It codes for CASSFQGAHGYTF.

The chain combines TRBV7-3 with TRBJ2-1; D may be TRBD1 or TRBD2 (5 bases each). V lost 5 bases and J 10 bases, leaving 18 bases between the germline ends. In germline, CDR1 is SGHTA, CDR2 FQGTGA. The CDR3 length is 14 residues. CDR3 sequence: CASSPDGTTPEQFF. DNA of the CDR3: TGTGCCAGCAGCCCTGACGGGACCACCCCAGAGCAGTTCTTC. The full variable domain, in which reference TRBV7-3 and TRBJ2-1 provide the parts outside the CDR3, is GAGVSQTPSNKVTEKGKYVELRCDPISGHTALYWYRQSLGQGPEFLIYFQGTGAADDSGLPNDRFFAVRPEGSVSTLKIQRTERGDSAVYLCASSPDGTTPEQFFGPGTRLTVL.

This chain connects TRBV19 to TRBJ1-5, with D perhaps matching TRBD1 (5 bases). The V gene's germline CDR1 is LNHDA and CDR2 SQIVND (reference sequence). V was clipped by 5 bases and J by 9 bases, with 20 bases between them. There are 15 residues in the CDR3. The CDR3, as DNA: TGTGCCAGTAGTGGCCGGGACGGGTGGCGAGGGCCCCAGCATTTT. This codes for CASSGRDGWRGPQHF.

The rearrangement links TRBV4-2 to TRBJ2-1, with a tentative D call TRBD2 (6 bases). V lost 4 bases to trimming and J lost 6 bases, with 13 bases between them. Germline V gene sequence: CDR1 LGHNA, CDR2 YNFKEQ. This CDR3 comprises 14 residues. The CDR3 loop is CASSPEGDVNEQFF. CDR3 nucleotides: TGTGCCAGCAGCCCGGAGGGAGACGTCAATGAGCAGTTCTTC.

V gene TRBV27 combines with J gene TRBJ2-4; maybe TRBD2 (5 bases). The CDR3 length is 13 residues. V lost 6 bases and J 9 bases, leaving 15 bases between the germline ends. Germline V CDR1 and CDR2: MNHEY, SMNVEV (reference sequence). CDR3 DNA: TGTGCCAGCAGCGTAACTAGGACCGGCATTCAGTACTTC. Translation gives CASSVTRTGIQYF.

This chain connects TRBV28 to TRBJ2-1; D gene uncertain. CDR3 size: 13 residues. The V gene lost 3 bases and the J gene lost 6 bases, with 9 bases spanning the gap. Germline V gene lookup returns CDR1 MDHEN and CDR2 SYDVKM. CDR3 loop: CASSFGILNEQFF. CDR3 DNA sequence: TGTGCCAGCAGTTTTGGCATACTCAATGAGCAGTTCTTC.

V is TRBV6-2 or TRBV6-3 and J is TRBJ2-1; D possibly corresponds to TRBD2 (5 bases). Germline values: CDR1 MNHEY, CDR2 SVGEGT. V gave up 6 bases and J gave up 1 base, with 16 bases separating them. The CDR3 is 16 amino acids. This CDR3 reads CASSELSGKSYNEQFF. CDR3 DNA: TGTGCCAGCAGCGAACTAAGCGGCAAGTCCTACAATGAGCAGTTCTTC.

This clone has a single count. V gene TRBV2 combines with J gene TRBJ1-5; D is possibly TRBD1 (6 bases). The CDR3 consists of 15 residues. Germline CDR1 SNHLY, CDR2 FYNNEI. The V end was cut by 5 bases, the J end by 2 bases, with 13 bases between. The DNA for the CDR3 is TGTGCCAGCAGTTGGGGGGGCGGGGGCAATCAGCCCCAGCATTTT. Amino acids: CASSWGGGGNQPQHF.